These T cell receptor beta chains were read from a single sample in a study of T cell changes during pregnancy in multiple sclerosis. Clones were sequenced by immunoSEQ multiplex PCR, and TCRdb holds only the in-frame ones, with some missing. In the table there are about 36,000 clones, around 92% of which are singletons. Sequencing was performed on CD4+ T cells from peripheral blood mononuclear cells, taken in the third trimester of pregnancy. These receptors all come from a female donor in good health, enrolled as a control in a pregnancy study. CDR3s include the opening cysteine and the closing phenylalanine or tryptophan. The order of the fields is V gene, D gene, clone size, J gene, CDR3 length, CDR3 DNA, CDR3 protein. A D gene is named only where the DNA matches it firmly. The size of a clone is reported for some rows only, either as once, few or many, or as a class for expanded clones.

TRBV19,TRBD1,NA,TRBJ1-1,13,TGTGCCAGTGGGGACAGGTACCCCACTGAAGCTTTCTTT,CASGDRYPTEAFF
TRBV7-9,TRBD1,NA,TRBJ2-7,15,TGTGCCAGCAGCTTTGGACAGGGGGATACCTACGAGCAGTACTTC,CASSFGQGDTYEQYF
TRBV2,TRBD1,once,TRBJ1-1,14,TGTGCCACCCGGCGACAGGGGGCGGGCACTGAAGCTTTCTTT,CATRRQGAGTEAFF
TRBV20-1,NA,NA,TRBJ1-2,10,TGCAGTGCAACGACAACTGGCTACACCTTC,CSATTTGYTF
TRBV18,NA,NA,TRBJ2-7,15,TGTGCCAGCTCACCACCTAGGGGGGGCCGTGGCGAGCAGTACTTC,CASSPPRGGRGEQYF
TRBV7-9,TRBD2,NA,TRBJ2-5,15,TGTGCCAGCAGCTTACTAGCGGGGATCCAAGAGACCCAGTACTTC,CASSLLAGIQETQYF
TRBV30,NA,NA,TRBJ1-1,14,TGTGCCTGGAGTGTAGGAGGTTCAAAAACTGAAGCTTTCTTT,CAWSVGGSKTEAFF
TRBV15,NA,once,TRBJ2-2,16,TGTGCCACCAGCAGATCGATGACTGTGCTGGGCGGGGAGCTGTTTTTT,CATSRSMTVLGGELFF
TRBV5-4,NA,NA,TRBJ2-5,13,TGTGCCAGCAGCCGGACTTCCGAAGAGACCCAGTACTTC,CASSRTSEETQYF
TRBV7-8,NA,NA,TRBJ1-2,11,TGTGCCACCGGGGAATACTATGGCTACACCTTC,CATGEYYGYTF
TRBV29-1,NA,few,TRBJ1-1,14,TGCAGCGTTTCTGAACAGCAATTGAACACTGAAGCTTTCTTT,CSVSEQQLNTEAFF
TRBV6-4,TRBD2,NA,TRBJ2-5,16,TGTGCCAGCAGTGTTCCGGGACTAGCGGGACAAGAGACCCAGTACTTC,CASSVPGLAGQETQYF
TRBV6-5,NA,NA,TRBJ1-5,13,TGTGCCAGCGGAATCGGGAGCAATCAGCCCCAGCATTTT,CASGIGSNQPQHF
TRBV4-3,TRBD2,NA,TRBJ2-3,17,TGCGCCAGCAGCGCCCGGGCGGGACTAGGGAGCACAGATACGCAGTATTTT,CASSARAGLGSTDTQYF
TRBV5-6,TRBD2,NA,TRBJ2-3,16,TGTGCCAGCAGCTCCTTTAGCGGGGGGGTAAGGGATACGCAGTATTTT,CASSSFSGGVRDTQYF
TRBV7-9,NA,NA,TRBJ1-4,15,TGTGCCAGCAGCTTAACCCGGACAGTAGGTGAAAAACTGTTTTTT,CASSLTRTVGEKLFF
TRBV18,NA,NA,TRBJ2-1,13,TGTGCCAGCTCCCCTGGAGTGAGCAATGAGCAGTTCTTC,CASSPGVSNEQFF
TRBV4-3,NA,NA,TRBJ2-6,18,TGCGCCAGCAGCCAAGAGCAGGGCCTAACCTCTGGGGCCAACGTCCTGACTTTC,CASSQEQGLTSGANVLTF
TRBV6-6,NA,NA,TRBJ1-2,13,TGTGCCAGCAGTTTCAGGGTGGACTATGGCTACACCTTC,CASSFRVDYGYTF
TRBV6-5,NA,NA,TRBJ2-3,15,TGTGCCAGCAGTTACCCACAGGGATACACAGATACGCAGTATTTT,CASSYPQGYTDTQYF
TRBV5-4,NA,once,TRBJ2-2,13,TGTGCCAGCAGCTACACGTCCACCGGGGAGCTGTTTTTT,CASSYTSTGELFF
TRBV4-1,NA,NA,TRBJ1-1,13,TGCGCCAGCAGCCTACAGATGAACACTGAAGCTTTCTTT,CASSLQMNTEAFF
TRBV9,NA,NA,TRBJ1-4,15,TGTGCCAGCAGCGTAGACGGAGCCCCTAATGAAAAACTGTTTTTT,CASSVDGAPNEKLFF
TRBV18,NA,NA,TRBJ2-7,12,TGTGCCAGCTCACCCGGGGGGCACGAGCAGTACTTC,CASSPGGHEQYF
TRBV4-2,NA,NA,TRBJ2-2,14,TGTGCCAGCGAGGGGGGGGCGGACACCGGGGAGCTGTTTTTT,CASEGGADTGELFF
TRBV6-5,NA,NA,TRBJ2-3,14,TGTGCCAGCAGTTACCTTCACCAGGGAGATACGCAGTATTTT,CASSYLHQGDTQYF
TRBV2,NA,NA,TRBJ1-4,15,TGTGCCAGCAGAACGACCCAGGGGACTAATGAAAAACTGTTTTTT,CASRTTQGTNEKLFF
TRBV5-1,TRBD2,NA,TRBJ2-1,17,TGCGCCAGCACGAAGTCCCCGGGGGGGGGCCCCTACAATGAGCAGTTCTTC,CASTKSPGGGPYNEQFF
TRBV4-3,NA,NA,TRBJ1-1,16,TGCGCCAGCAGCCATTGGACCGGGACTCCCCGGTCGGAGGCTTTCTTT,CASSHWTGTPRSEAFF
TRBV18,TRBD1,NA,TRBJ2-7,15,TGTGCCAGCTCCCTAACCGGGACAGTCTCCTACGAGCAGTACTTC,CASSLTGTVSYEQYF
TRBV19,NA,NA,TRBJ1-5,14,TGTGCCAGTAGTAGGACAGTTAGCAATCAGCCCCAGCATTTT,CASSRTVSNQPQHF
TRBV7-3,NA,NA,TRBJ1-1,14,TGTGCCAGCAGCTTAGGAGGGGCGGGCACTGAAGCTTTCTTT,CASSLGGAGTEAFF
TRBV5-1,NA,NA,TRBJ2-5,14,TGCGCCAGCAGCTTGGGGACTACCCAAGAGACCCAGTACTTC,CASSLGTTQETQYF
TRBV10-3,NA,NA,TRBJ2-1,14,TGTGCCATCAGACGGGGGAGCTCCTACAATGAGCAGTTCTTC,CAIRRGSSYNEQFF
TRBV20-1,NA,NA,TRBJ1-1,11,TGCAGTGCGTCCGGGGACACTGAAGCTTTCTTT,CSASGDTEAFF
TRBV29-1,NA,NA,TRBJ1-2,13,TGCAGCGTTCCTTATTCCCCTCAGAATGGCTACACCTTC,CSVPYSPQNGYTF
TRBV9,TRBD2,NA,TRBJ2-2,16,TGTGCCAGCAGCGCCAGCGGGGGAGCGAACACCGGGGAGCTGTTTTTT,CASSASGGANTGELFF
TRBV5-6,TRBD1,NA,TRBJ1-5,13,TGTGCCAGCAGCACCGACAGGGACCAGCCCCAGCATTTT,CASSTDRDQPQHF
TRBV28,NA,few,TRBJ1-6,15,TGTGCCAGCAGTTTAAGCAGACAGTATAATTCACCCCTCCACTTT,CASSLSRQYNSPLHF
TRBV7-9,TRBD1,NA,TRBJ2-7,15,TGTGCCAGCCATCAAGACAGGGAGTTGGAGTACGAGCAGTACTTC,CASHQDRELEYEQYF
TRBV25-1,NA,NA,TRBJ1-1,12,TGTGCCAGCAGTGCGGTAGGACTGGGAGCTTTCTTT,CASSAVGLGAFF
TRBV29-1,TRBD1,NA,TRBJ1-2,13,TGCAGCACTCGAGACAGGGCCAACTATGGCTACACCTTC,CSTRDRANYGYTF
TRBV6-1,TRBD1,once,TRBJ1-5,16,TGTGCCAGCAGGGAATTGACAGGGTATAGCAATCAGCCCCAGCATTTT,CASRELTGYSNQPQHF
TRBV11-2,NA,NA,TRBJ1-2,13,TGTGCCAGCTCCCTTAATGAGGCCTATGGCTACACCTTC,CASSLNEAYGYTF
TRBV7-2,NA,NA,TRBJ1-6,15,TGTGCCAGCAGCTCCCCTGGGGCCATTCTTTCACCCCTCCACTTT,CASSSPGAILSPLHF
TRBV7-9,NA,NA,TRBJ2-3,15,TGTGCCAGCAGCCCCTCGGGGGTAAGCACAGATACGCAGTATTTT,CASSPSGVSTDTQYF